This T cell receptor (beta chain) is from a study of blood T cell repertoires in COVID-19. About the study: The United States, Italy and Spain were the sources of the acute and convalescent COVID-19 samples. The analysed material was cDNA or gDNA that came from T cells, B-cell-depleted T cells, or PBMCs.

CDR3 length equals 15 residues. Unmatched junction bases numbered 8, after V lost 3 bases and J lost 4 bases. Per germline, CDR1 SGDLS and CDR2 YYNGEE. Original handling: How many nucleated cells were present was estimated from reference gene primer amplification. TCRdb keeps only in-frame clones here, not all; method: immunoSEQ multiplex PCR. The D gene and trimming were derived from the DNA, and the V and J assignments and clone size from that table. The profile shows about 190,000 clones, 90% of them singletons. The sequence was collected from a man aged 45-60 years with acute or convalescent COVID-19. The sequenced sample consisted of peripheral blood. This sequence joins TRBV9 and TRBJ1-2; 8 bases map to TRBD1. In DNA, the CDR3 is TGTGCCAGCAGCGAATGGACAGGGACAGCCTATGGCTACACCTTC. Translation: CASSEWTGTAYGYTF.